Each of the 10 T cell receptor beta chains below was sequenced from the same sample in a study of T cell repertoires in cytomegalovirus infection. One entry per CDR3 protein, called by TCRdb with MiXCR from the reads. The repertoire has some 480,000 distinct CDR3 sequences, 25% to 35% of them found once; the top ten carry roughly 17%. For these TCRs, the target antigens are not known. The material sequenced was cultured PBMCs, taken from culture after CMV antigen stimulation. All receptors derive from a human donor in good health (CMV status not recorded). Some clones in this sample may be carry-over from other donors' samples.

The chain has TRBV19 and TRBJ2-1; 14 bases fit TRBD2. V lost 7 bases and J lost 8; bases outside the gene matches: 4. The CDR3 is 14 residues long. In germline, CDR1 is LNHDA, CDR2 SQIVND (reference sequence). CDR3 residues: CASMGLAGEDEQFF. CDR3 in DNA: TGTGCCAGTATGGGACTAGCGGGAGAAGATGAGCAGTTCTTC. Combining the CDR3 with reference TRBV19 and TRBJ2-1 gives the whole variable domain DGGITQSPKYLFRKEGQNVTLSCEQNLNHDAMYWYRQDPGQGLRLIYYSQIVNDFQKGDIAEGYSVSREKKESFPLTVTSAQKNPTAFYLCASMGLAGEDEQFFGPGTRLTVL.

The CDR3: CATLAGLAGELFF. As DNA, the CDR3 is TGTGCCACGCTAGCGGGTTTGGCCGGGGAGCTGTTTTTT. The chain links TRBV7-9 to TRBJ2-2; TRBD2 matches at 8 bases. CDR3 length: 13 residues. CDR1 and CDR2 from the germline V gene are SEHNR and FQNEAQ (reference sequence). V trimming: 10 bases; J trimming: 6 bases; junction bases outside the gene matches: 7.

This rearrangement joins TRBV28 to TRBJ2-7; 9 bases match TRBD2. V dropped 2 bases and J dropped 0; count of bases not matched to a gene: 23. This CDR3 is 22 amino acids long. CDR1 and CDR2 from the germline V gene are MDHEN and SYDVKM. This chain's CDR3 is CASSLPRGSHFSGRTLSYEQYF. The CDR3 DNA reads TGTGCCAGCAGTTTACCTCGGGGCTCTCATTTCAGCGGGAGGACTCTCTCCTACGAGCAGTACTTC.

In its sample, this clonotype was seen many times. The chain is built from TRBV7-2 and TRBJ2-3; 7 positions agree with TRBD2. V trimming: 6 bases; J trimming: 4 bases; junction bases outside the gene matches: 13. The CDR3 consists of 16 residues. Per the germline V gene, CDR1 is SGHTA and CDR2 is FQGNSA. The DNA for the CDR3 is TGTGCCAGCAGTTCCGGACTAGTCACTCTGGCAGATACGCAGTATTTT. This codes for CASSSGLVTLADTQYF.

The chain employs TRBV7-2 and TRBJ2-7, with no clear D. V lost 1 base to trimming and J lost 2 bases, with 9 bases between them. The CDR3 consists of 14 residues. From germline, CDR1 is SGHTA and CDR2 FQGNSA. CDR3 sequence (DNA): TGTGCCAGCAGCTTAGATCACGGACCCTACGAGCAGTACTTC. Translation: CASSLDHGPYEQYF.

The J gene is TRBJ2-7, the V gene TRBV7-8; D is perhaps TRBD1 or TRBD2 (6 bases each). Trimming cost V 4 bases and J 11 bases, with 21 bases left between them. This CDR3 comprises 14 residues. In germline, CDR1 is SGHVS, CDR2 FQNEAQ. For the CDR3, the DNA is TGTGCCAGCAGCTCCCCACTTGAGGGGGGAATCGAGTACTTC. It translates to CASSSPLEGGIEYF.

The J gene is TRBJ2-1, the V gene TRBV28; D remains ambiguous. CDR1 is MDHEN and CDR2 is SYDVKM in the germline V gene. V was cut by 4 bases and J by 7 bases, with 17 bases left in between. This CDR3 comprises 15 residues. This CDR3 reads CASSSWGALGNEQFF. In nucleotides, the CDR3 is TGTGCCAGCAGTTCCTGGGGTGCCCTGGGGAATGAGCAGTTCTTC.

This clonotype turned up a few times. The gene calls are TRBV6-2 or TRBV6-3 and TRBJ1-5, with D perhaps TRBD1 (5 bases). V was clipped by 1 base and J by 2 bases, with 6 bases between them. The germline gives CDR1 MNHEY, CDR2 SVGEGT. This CDR3 is 14 amino acids long. The CDR3 coding sequence is TGTGCCAGCAGTTACTTGGGGCGCAATCAGCCCCAGCATTTT. Its protein product is CASSYLGRNQPQHF.

The gene calls are TRBV5-1 and TRBJ2-1, with 11 bases fitting TRBD2. CDR3 size: 15 residues. Trimming at V came to 0 bases and at J to 9 bases, leaving 5 bases not matched to a gene. The germline CDR1 and CDR2 sequences are SGHRS and YFSETQ. CDR3 residues: CASSLELAGAGEQFF. The CDR3 region has the DNA TGCGCCAGCAGCTTGGAACTAGCGGGAGCGGGTGAGCAGTTCTTC.

In regard to this clonotype: At one end the junction does not follow the germline gene, possibly because of a read error. The rearrangement links TRBV12-5 to TRBJ1-5; TRBD1 aligns across 8 bases. Germline V gene lookup returns CDR1 LGHNT and CDR2 FRNRAP. The CDR3 contains 17 residues. The CDR3 sequence: CARGLVINRGVSQPQHF. The CDR3 nucleotides read TGTGCTAGAGGTTTGGTTATAAACAGGGGGGTCTCTCAGCCCCAGCATTTT.